A selection of T cell receptor beta chains follows, all from one sample in a study of cytomegalovirus exposure and HLA in healthy donors. Only in-frame clones appear in the TCRdb table, and some are missing; sequencing was by immunoSEQ multiplex PCR. This sample has 130,000 to 150,000 clones, with around four fifths found just once. The specimen sequenced was PBMCs. The receptors come from a man younger than 40 in good health and CMV-seronegative. CDR3s include the opening cysteine and the closing phenylalanine or tryptophan. The D gene is left open where the match is weak. Size tells how often a clone was seen (once, few, many) or the class of an expanded clone, and some rows leave it out.

d_call,clone_size,j_call,v_call,cdr3_aa,cdr3_nt
TRBD1,NA,TRBJ1-1,TRBV5-5,CASSQTGVGTEAFF,TGTGCCAGCAGCCAGACAGGGGTCGGCACTGAAGCTTTCTTT
NA,NA,TRBJ2-7,TRBV4-2,CASSQEEQIFEQYF,TGTGCCAGCAGCCAAGAAGAACAGATTTTCGAGCAGTACTTC
TRBD2,large,TRBJ2-1,TRBV9,CASSGRTSTYNEQFF,TGTGCCAGCAGCGGGCGGACTAGTACTTACAATGAGCAGTTCTTC
TRBD2,NA,TRBJ2-1,TRBV30,CAWIQVRLAGSNEQFF,TGTGCCTGGATCCAGGTTAGACTAGCGGGATCCAATGAGCAGTTCTTC
TRBD2,NA,TRBJ2-1,TRBV5-1,CASSLELAGGPNEQFF,TGCGCCAGCAGCCTGGAACTAGCGGGGGGCCCCAATGAGCAGTTCTTC
TRBD2,NA,TRBJ2-7,TRBV27,CASRPGPGGYEQYF,TGTGCCAGCCGACCCGGTCCGGGGGGCTACGAGCAGTACTTC
NA,few,TRBJ2-7,TRBV28,CASSLGSTGFSYEQYF,TGTGCCAGCAGTTTAGGGTCTACAGGGTTCTCCTACGAGCAGTACTTC
NA,few,TRBJ1-3,TRBV5-1,CASRKGLHPSGNTIYF,TGCGCCAGCAGAAAGGGACTACACCCCTCTGGAAACACCATATATTTT
NA,NA,TRBJ2-2,TRBV5-4,CASSLRPVGATGELFF,TGTGCCAGCAGCTTGCGGCCAGTTGGGGCAACCGGGGAGCTGTTTTTT
TRBD1,few,TRBJ2-7,TRBV5-6,CASSLVGQGIEQYF,TGTGCCAGCAGCTTGGTGGGACAGGGAATCGAGCAGTACTTC